One and the same sample provided the 26 T cell receptor beta chains below, sequenced in a study of read filtering for tumor transcriptome and immune sequencing. This library used 300 to 500 ng RNA and molecular barcoded adaptors spanning alpha/delta and beta/gamma chains. From the reads, TCRdb called clonotypes with MiXCR, one entry per CDR3 protein. This sample has approximately 14,000 distinct CDR3 sequences, with just over 20% found just once. The sample consisted of a population of CD138-negative cells sorted from bone marrow. Source of these receptors: a donor aged 40 or over with multiple myeloma.

This clonotype was seen more than once but under ten times. The chain uses TRBV12-5 and TRBJ2-1; 7 bases align to TRBD1. CDR1 and CDR2 (germline): LGHNT, FRNRAP. The CDR3 is 15 residues long. V gave up 6 bases and J gave up 4 bases; unmatched junction bases: 9. CDR3 residues: CASGFTGAGYNEQFF. In DNA form, the CDR3 reads TGTGCTAGTGGCTTCACAGGGGCAGGATACAATGAGCAGTTCTTC.

This chain joins TRBV27 and TRBJ2-7; the match to TRBD2 covers 9 bases. Germline V CDR1 and CDR2: MNHEY, SMNVEV (reference sequence). Trimming removed 6 bases from V and 6 bases from J; junction bases left unmatched: 6. This CDR3 is 13 amino acids long. The CDR3 DNA sequence: TGTGCCAGCAGGCGGGAGGGGTACCGCGAGCAGTACTTC. It encodes CASRREGYREQYF.

At least ten counts were recorded for this clonotype. J is TRBJ2-7 and V is TRBV20-1, with 8 nucleotides matching TRBD2. The germline V gene has CDR1 DFQATT and CDR2 SNEGSKA (reference sequence). V shed 6 bases and J 3 bases; nucleotides not matched to a gene: 7. This CDR3 is 13 amino acids long. The CDR3 DNA follows: TGCAGTGCCCCGTTGCGGGGGGACTACGAGCAGTACTTC. This translates into CSAPLRGDYEQYF.

This clonotype occurred a few times. The rearrangement joins TRBV7-9 to TRBJ1-3; a weak D match, TRBD1 (5 bases). CDR3 length: 16 amino acids. With 1 base removed from V and 0 bases from J, the gap between germline ends came to 10 bases. Germline V lookup: CDR1 SEHNR, CDR2 FQNEAQ (reference sequence). This CDR3 reads CASSLDPGRSGNTIYF. Here the CDR3 DNA reads TGTGCCAGCAGCTTAGATCCAGGGCGCTCTGGAAACACCATATATTTT.

This clonotype occurred a few times. The chain carries TRBV30 and TRBJ2-7; tentatively, D is TRBD2 (6 bases). Between the trimmed V and J ends, which lost 5 bases and 6 bases, there was a span of 11 bases. Germline loops: CDR1 GTSNPN, CDR2 SVGIG (reference sequence). The CDR3 covers 11 residues. The CDR3 loop reads CAWGGGTEQYF. The CDR3 nucleotides read TGTGCCTGGGGGGGAGGAACCGAGCAGTACTTC.

The V gene is TRBV6-4, the J gene TRBJ1-4; D is uncertain. The germline V gene encodes CDR1 MRHNA and CDR2 SNTAGT. Trimming cost V 1 base and J 4 bases, with 13 bases left between them. The CDR3 is 16 residues long. The CDR3 region has the DNA TGTGCCAGCAGTGACTTTCAACAGAGGATTAATGAAAAACTGTTTTTT. Amino acids: CASSDFQQRINEKLFF.

As for this clonotype: A much larger clone differs from this one at a single base, so this may be a read error. The J gene is TRBJ2-5, the V gene TRBV10-3; D ambiguous. V was shortened by 3 bases and J by 1 base, with 9 bases between the two germline ends. Looked up from germline, CDR1 is ENHRY and CDR2 is SYGVKD. CDR3 length: 14 amino acids. CDR3 sequence reads: CAISETTLQETQYF. CDR3 bases: TGTGCCATCAGTGAAACTACCCTCCAAGAGACCCAGTACTTC.

The gene calls are TRBV4-1 and TRBJ1-2; D gene uncertain. CDR3 size: 15 residues. The V end was cut by 0 bases, the J end by 8 bases, with 16 bases between. Germline V gene data show CDR1 as MGHRA and CDR2 as YSYEKL. DNA of the CDR3: TGCGCCAGCAGCCAAGACTGGAATGGGAGAATCGGCTACACCTTC. This sequence encodes CASSQDWNGRIGYTF.

About this clonotype itself: The likely explanation is a read error, given a far larger clone one base away. The CDR3 does not end in the conserved phenylalanine or tryptophan, so this is likely a read error. The chain joins TRBV6-5 to TRBJ2-5; D ambiguous. With 7 bases removed from V and 2 bases from J, the gap between germline ends came to 5 bases. This CDR3 comprises 11 residues. Germline assignment: CDR1 MNHEY and CDR2 SVGAGI. The CDR3 sequence: CASTEQETQYV. As DNA, the CDR3 is TGTGCCAGCACCGAGCAAGAGACCCAGTACGTC.

This clonotype was detected a few times. The V gene is TRBV6-2 or TRBV6-3, the J gene TRBJ2-2; TRBD2 matches at 14 bases. Per the germline V gene, CDR1 is MNHEY and CDR2 is SVGEGT. This CDR3 is built from 18 residues. Trimming removed 6 bases from V and 2 bases from J; junction bases left unmatched: 8. CDR3 region: CASSNPGLAGVNTGELFF. CDR3 nucleotides: TGTGCCAGCAGCAACCCGGGACTAGCGGGAGTTAACACCGGGGAGCTGTTTTTT.

The chain joins TRBV3-1 to TRBJ2-3; the match to TRBD2 covers 11 bases. Unmatched junction bases numbered 3, after V lost 2 bases and J lost 2 bases. The CDR3 has 16 amino acids. Germline V CDR1 and CDR2: LGHDT, YNNKEL (reference sequence). The chain's CDR3 is CASSQLLAGDTDTQYF. The CDR3 nucleotides are TGTGCCAGCAGCCAATTACTAGCGGGGGACACAGATACGCAGTATTTT.

As for this clonotype: Just one base apart from a much larger clone, this may be a read error. V gene TRBV12-3 or TRBV12-4 combines with J gene TRBJ1-1, with D unresolved. The CDR3 loop spans 15 amino acids. The CDR3 region is CASSLAPPGYTGAFF. The CDR3 DNA follows: TGTGCCAGCAGTTTAGCTCCCCCGGGATACACTGGAGCTTTCTTT.

The chain carries TRBV30 and TRBJ2-5, with D maybe TRBD2 (6 bases). V shed 4 bases and J shed 10 bases, with 22 bases lying between them. This CDR3 spans 14 amino acids. CDR1 is GTSNPN and CDR2 is SVGIG in the germline V gene (reference sequence). This CDR3 is CAWIRLVGQDIQYF. The CDR3 nucleotides read TGTGCCTGGATTCGACTAGTGGGGCAAGACATCCAGTACTTC.

This clonotype was seen ten or more times. The V gene is TRBV9, the J gene TRBJ2-2; D may correspond to TRBD1 or TRBD2 (6 bases each). The CDR3 totals 16 residues. Germline-derived CDR1 and CDR2 are SGDLS and YYNGEE. Trimming removed 2 bases at V and 7 bases at J, with 18 bases between. CDR3 sequence (DNA): TGTGCCAGCAGCGTGCACCCGGGGGCCCCCAACGGGGAGCTGTTTTTT. Translation gives CASSVHPGAPNGELFF.

In its sample, this clonotype was seen a few times. Mismatch with germline at one junction end may stem from a read error. The chain carries TRBV4-2 and TRBJ2-7; 11 bases map to TRBD2. This CDR3 comprises 17 residues. Per the germline V gene, CDR1 is LGHNA and CDR2 is YNFKEQ. The CDR3 sequence: CSSSQELAGGSSYEQYF. CDR3 bases: TGTTCCAGCAGCCAGGAATTAGCGGGAGGGAGCTCCTACGAGCAGTACTTC.

This rearrangement joins TRBV28 to TRBJ2-7, with D possibly being TRBD1 (6 bases). V shed 1 base and J shed 7 bases, with 8 bases lying between them. The CDR3 is 12 residues long. Germline V gene data show CDR1 as MDHEN and CDR2 as SYDVKM. In nucleotides, the CDR3 is TGTGCCAGCAGTTTATCGGACAGAGAGCAGTACTTC. It is translated as CASSLSDREQYF. Supplemented by reference TRBV28 and TRBJ2-7, the full variable domain reads DVKVTQSSRYLVKRTGEKVFLECVQDMDHENMFWYRQDPGLGLRLIYFSYDVKMKEKGDIPEGYSVSREKKERFSLILESASTNQTSMYLCASSLSDREQYFGPGTRLTVT.

By proportion, this clonotype is large. The CDR3 region has the DNA TGTGCCAGCAGCCCAGGGACTAGCAATGGGGATGAGCAGTTCTTC. This gives the protein CASSPGTSNGDEQFF. The chain combines TRBV7-9 with TRBJ2-1; 9 positions agree with TRBD2. The CDR3 extends over 15 amino acids. Germline CDR1 and CDR2: SEHNR and FQNEAQ (reference sequence). Trimming took 5 bases from V and 8 from J; bases not matched to a gene: 10. Full variable domain (missing parts from reference TRBV7-9 and TRBJ2-1): DTGVSQNPRHKITKRGQNVTFRCDPISEHNRLYWYRQTLGQGPEFLTYFQNEAQLEKSRLLSDRFSAERPKGSFSTLEIQRTEQGDSAMYLCASSPGTSNGDEQFFGPGTRLTVL.

Ten or more counts support this clonotype. This rearrangement joins TRBV10-3 to TRBJ2-3; a possible D gene is TRBD2 (6 bases). This CDR3 is built from 15 residues. The germline V gene has CDR1 ENHRY and CDR2 SYGVKD. The V gene lost 4 bases and the J gene lost 2 bases, with 13 bases spanning the gap. The CDR3 nucleotides read TGTGCCATCAGTGCGGACTACCCAACCACAGATACGCAGTATTTT. Translation: CAISADYPTTDTQYF.

Concerning this clonotype: The CDR3 does not close with the conserved phenylalanine or tryptophan, likely indicating a read error. This chain uses TRBV20-1 with TRBJ2-3; 10 bases fit TRBD2. CDR3 length: 14 amino acids. The V and J ends lost 2 bases and 1 base, in that order; junction bases with no gene match: 0. Germline CDR1 is DFQATT and CDR2 is SNEGSKA (reference sequence). The CDR3 is CSARLAGGTDTQYL. CDR3 DNA sequence: TGCAGTGCTAGACTAGCGGGGGGCACAGATACGCAGTATCTT.

This clonotype was observed many times. This chain joins TRBV5-1 and TRBJ2-1; 10 positions match TRBD1. Trimming removed 4 bases from V and 7 bases from J; junction bases left unmatched: 5. This CDR3 spans 14 amino acids. CDR1 is SGHRS, CDR2 YFSETQ, per germline. The CDR3 DNA reads as TGCGCCAGCAGCCAATGGACAGGGGGGAATGAGCAGTTCTTC. Its translation is CASSQWTGGNEQFF.

The V and J genes are TRBV19 and TRBJ1-1; 8 nucleotides agree with TRBD1. The CDR3 loop spans 14 amino acids. The germline V gene encodes CDR1 LNHDA and CDR2 SQIVND (reference sequence). V gave up 5 bases and J gave up 4 bases; unmatched junction bases: 6. The CDR3 DNA sequence: TGTGCCAGTAGTCTCCAGGGGGCCCCCACTGAAGCTTTCTTT. It is translated as CASSLQGAPTEAFF.

The CDR3 nucleotides read TGTGCCAGCGAACTGGGAGATACGCAGTATTTT. As protein: CASELGDTQYF. This chain joins TRBV2 and TRBJ2-3; the D is unclear. Deletions cut 8 bases from V and 5 bases from J, with 8 bases between. CDR3 length: 11 residues. Germline-derived CDR1 and CDR2 are SNHLY and FYNNEI.

By proportion, this clonotype is medium-sized (0.01 to 0.1%). For the CDR3, the DNA is TGCAGCGTTGATGAACAGGGGAAGGCTGGCGGTGAGCAGTTCTTC. Encoded protein: CSVDEQGKAGGEQFF. V gene TRBV29-1 combines with J gene TRBJ2-1, with 7 nucleotides matching TRBD1. This CDR3 is 15 amino acids long. The junction had 14 bases not matched to a gene; V was cut back by 3 bases and J by 9 bases. Germline values: CDR1 SQVTM, CDR2 ANQGSEA.

Note on this clonotype: It may be a read error: a sequence one base away is much more abundant. The rearrangement uses TRBV2 and TRBJ2-3; 7 nucleotides match TRBD2. The V and J ends lost 5 bases and 3 bases, in that order; junction bases with no gene match: 5. The V gene's germline CDR1 is SNHLY and CDR2 FYNNEI. The CDR3 runs 14 residues. The CDR3 region is CASSTSGVTDTQYF. Here the CDR3 DNA reads TGTGCCAGCAGTACGAGCGGGGTGACAGATACGCAGTATTTT.

The CDR3 DNA sequence: TGTGCCAGTAGTGGTCAGAGGGACACAGATACGCAGTATTTT. Its translation is CASSGQRDTDTQYF. The chain employs TRBV19 and TRBJ2-3; tentatively, D is TRBD2 (5 bases). The germline gives CDR1 LNHDA, CDR2 SQIVND (reference sequence). This CDR3 has 14 residues. Trimming left V 5 bases short and J 2 bases short, with 11 bases between.

A remark on this clonotype: One end of the junction does not line up with germline, which may come from a read error. V is TRBV20-1 and J is TRBJ1-6; maybe TRBD1 (5 bases). The CDR3 runs 14 residues. Germline V gene sequence: CDR1 DFQATT, CDR2 SNEGSKA (reference sequence). CDR3 sequence: CSARGQGWDSPLYF. CDR3 nucleotides: TGCAGTGCTAGAGGCCAGGGATGGGATTCACCCCTCTACTTC.